The 7 T cell receptor beta chains below all came from one sample that was sequenced in a study of Graves' ophthalmopathy and Graves' hyperthyroidism (dated by TCRdb to between 2017 and 2018). Data came from an Illumina HiSeq 2000. For repertoire sequencing, TCR beta CDR3 regions were amplified from RNA transcripts. The first round of RT-PCR was done with HTBI primers and the Qiagen OneStep RT-PCR kit, and was followed by a second round of multiplex PCR, then size selection and purification. TCRdb passed the public sequencing reads through fastp at Q25 and MiXCR, retaining productive beta sequences. CDR3 protein duplicates are merged, each entry listing the most common genes and DNA. This sample holds more than 1,000,000 distinct CDR3 sequences; less than 45% were observed only once. The ten biggest clones cover roughly 10% of the sample. The sample consisted of peripheral blood or thyroid tissue (not recorded which). These receptors were obtained from an adult man with Graves' hyperthyroidism.

This clonotype was found many times. The chain carries TRBV20-1 and TRBJ1-2, with TRBD1 as a possible D gene (6 bases). The V gene lost 6 bases and the J gene lost 3 bases, with 14 bases spanning the gap. The CDR3 totals 13 residues. Germline CDR1 DFQATT, CDR2 SNEGSKA (reference sequence). In nucleotides, the CDR3 is TGCAGTGCCATAGCAGGGGTTGACTATGGCTACACCTTC. Protein product: CSAIAGVDYGYTF.

This chain links TRBV6-1 with TRBJ2-7; either TRBD1 or TRBD2 may fit D (5 bases each). The CDR3 is 13 residues long. Trimming took 7 bases from V and 6 from J, leaving 16 bases between them. Germline V gene data show CDR1 as MNHNS and CDR2 as SASEGT. The CDR3 loop is CASKPDLGTEQYF. DNA for the CDR3: TGTGCCAGCAAACCTGACCTAGGGACCGAGCAGTACTTC.

There are many counts of this clonotype. The chain links TRBV2 to TRBJ1-1; D uncertain. This CDR3 is built from 13 residues. V gave up 2 bases and J gave up 1 base, with 5 bases separating them. CDR1 is SNHLY, CDR2 FYNNEI, per germline. The CDR3 sequence is CASSERTNTEAFF. CDR3 DNA sequence: TGTGCCAGCAGTGAACGGACGAACACTGAAGCTTTCTTT.

A single count supports this clonotype. The junction does not match germline at one end; this may be a read error. J is TRBJ2-6 and V is TRBV25-1, with D possibly being TRBD2 (7 bases). The CDR3 sequence is 14 residues long. Per the germline V gene, CDR1 is MGHDK and CDR2 is SYGVNS. CDR3 coding DNA: TGTGCCAGCAGTGAATGGCGGGGGTCAGGGGCTGAAGCTTTC. It is translated as CASSEWRGSGAEAF.

This clonotype showed up many times. This chain connects TRBV5-1 to TRBJ1-1, with D maybe TRBD1 (5 bases). With 4 bases removed from V and 4 bases from J, the gap between germline ends came to 14 bases. This CDR3 comprises 14 residues. The germline V gene encodes CDR1 SGHRS and CDR2 YFSETQ. The CDR3 nucleotides are TGCGCCAGCAGCCCCTTTGGGGGATCCACTGAAGCTTTCTTT. Protein product: CASSPFGGSTEAFF.

V gene TRBV12-3 or TRBV12-4 combines with J gene TRBJ2-2, with TRBD2 as a possible D gene (6 bases). The CDR3 has 15 amino acids. V lost 7 bases and J lost 0, with 12 bases in between. The CDR3, as DNA: TGTGCCAGCAACCCGGGACTTACGAACACCGGGGAGCTGTTTTTT. Residues: CASNPGLTNTGELFF.

This clonotype was seen at least ten times. An end of the junction does not agree with germline; a read error may underlie this. The genes are TRBV5-1 and TRBJ1-1; D remains unclear. Germline V gene lookup returns CDR1 SGHRS and CDR2 YFSETQ. The CDR3 has 11 amino acids. As DNA, the CDR3 is TGTGCCAGCAGCTTTGCAGGCGAAGCTTTCTTT. This translates into CASSFAGEAFF.